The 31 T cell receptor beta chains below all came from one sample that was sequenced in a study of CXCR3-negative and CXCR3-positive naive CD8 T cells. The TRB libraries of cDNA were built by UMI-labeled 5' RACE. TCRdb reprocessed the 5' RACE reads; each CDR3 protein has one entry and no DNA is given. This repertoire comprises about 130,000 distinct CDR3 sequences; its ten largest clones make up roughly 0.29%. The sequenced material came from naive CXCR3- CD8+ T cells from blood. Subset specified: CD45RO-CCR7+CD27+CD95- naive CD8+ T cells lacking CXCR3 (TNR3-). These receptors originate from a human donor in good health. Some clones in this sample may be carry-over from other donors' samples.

The CDR3 here is CSARMRSSYEQYF. The chain combines TRBV20-1 with TRBJ2-7. The CDR3 extends over 13 amino acids. Germline assignment: CDR1 DFQATT and CDR2 SNEGSKA (reference sequence).

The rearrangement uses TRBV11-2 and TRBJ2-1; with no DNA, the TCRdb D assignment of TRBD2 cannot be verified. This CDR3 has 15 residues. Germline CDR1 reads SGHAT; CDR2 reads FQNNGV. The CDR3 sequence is CASSLETGISREQFF. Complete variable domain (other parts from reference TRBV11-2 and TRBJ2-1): EAGVAQSPRYKIIEKRQSVAFWCNPISGHATLYWYQQILGQGPKLLIQFQNNGVVDDSQLPKDRFSAERLKGVDSTLKIQPAKLEDSAVYLCASSLETGISREQFFGPGTRLTVL.

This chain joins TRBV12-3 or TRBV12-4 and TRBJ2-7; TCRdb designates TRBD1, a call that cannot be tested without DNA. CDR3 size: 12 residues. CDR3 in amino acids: CASRGTGYEQYF.

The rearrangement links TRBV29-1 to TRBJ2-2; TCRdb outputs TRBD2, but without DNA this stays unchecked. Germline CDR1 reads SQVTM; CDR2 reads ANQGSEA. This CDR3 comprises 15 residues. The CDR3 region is CSAGGGTGGTGELFF.

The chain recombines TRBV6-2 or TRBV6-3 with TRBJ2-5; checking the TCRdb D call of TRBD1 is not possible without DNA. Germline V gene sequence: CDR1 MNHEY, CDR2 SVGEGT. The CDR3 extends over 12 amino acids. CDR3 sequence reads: CASSYGAETQYF.

CDR3 in amino acids: CSAKPFDYNEQFF. The chain employs TRBV29-1 and TRBJ2-1. This CDR3 is built from 13 residues. The germline gives CDR1 SQVTM, CDR2 ANQGSEA.

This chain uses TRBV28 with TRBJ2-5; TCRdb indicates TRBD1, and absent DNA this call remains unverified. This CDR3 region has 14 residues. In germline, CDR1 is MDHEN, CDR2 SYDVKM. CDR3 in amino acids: CASRLQGVLETQYF.

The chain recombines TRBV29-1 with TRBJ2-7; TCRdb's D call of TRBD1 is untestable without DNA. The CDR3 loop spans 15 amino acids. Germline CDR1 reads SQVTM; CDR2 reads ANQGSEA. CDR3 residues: CSVVGLTGDVYEQYF.

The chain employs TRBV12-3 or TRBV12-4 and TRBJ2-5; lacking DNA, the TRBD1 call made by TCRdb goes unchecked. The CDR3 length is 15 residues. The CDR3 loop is CASSFRDRGEETQYF.

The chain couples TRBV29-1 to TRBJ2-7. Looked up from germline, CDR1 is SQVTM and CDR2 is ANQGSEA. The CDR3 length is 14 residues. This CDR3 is CSVLEGESSYEQYF.

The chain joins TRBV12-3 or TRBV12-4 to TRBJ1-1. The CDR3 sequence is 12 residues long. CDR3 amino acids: CASSQTYTEAFF.

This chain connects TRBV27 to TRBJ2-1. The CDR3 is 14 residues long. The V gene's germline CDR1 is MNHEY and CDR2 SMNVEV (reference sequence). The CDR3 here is CASATAGLNNEQFF.

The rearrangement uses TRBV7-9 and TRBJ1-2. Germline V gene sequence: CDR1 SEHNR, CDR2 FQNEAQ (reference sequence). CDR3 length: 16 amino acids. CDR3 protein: CASSLSSEGTHYGYTF. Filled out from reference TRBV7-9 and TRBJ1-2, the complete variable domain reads DTGVSQNPRHKITKRGQNVTFRCDPISEHNRLYWYRQTLGQGPEFLTYFQNEAQLEKSRLLSDRFSAERPKGSFSTLEIQRTEQGDSAMYLCASSLSSEGTHYGYTFGSGTRLTVV.

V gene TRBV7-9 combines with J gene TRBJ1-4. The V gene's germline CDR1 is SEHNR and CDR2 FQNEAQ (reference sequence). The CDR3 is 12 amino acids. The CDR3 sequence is CASSSQNEKLFF.

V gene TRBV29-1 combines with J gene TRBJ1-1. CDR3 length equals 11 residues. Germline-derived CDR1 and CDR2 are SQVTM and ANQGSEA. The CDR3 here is CSGNMGTEAFF.

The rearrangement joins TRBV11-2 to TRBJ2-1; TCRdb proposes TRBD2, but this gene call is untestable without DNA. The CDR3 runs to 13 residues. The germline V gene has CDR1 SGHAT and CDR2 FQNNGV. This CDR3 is CASSGASANEQFF.

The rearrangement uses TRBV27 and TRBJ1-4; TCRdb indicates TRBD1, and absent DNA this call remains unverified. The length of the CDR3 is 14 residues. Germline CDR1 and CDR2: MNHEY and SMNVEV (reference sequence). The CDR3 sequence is CASGQGGRREKLFF.

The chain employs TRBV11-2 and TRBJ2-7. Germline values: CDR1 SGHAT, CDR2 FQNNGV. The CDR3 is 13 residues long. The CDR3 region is CASSLGTSYEQYF.

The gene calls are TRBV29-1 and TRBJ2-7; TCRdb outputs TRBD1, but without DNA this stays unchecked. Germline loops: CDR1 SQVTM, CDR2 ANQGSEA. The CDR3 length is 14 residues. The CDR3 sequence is CSVELAGQGYEQYF.

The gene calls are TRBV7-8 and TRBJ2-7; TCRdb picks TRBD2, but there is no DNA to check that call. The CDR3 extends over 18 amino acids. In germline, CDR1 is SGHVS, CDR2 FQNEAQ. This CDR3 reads CASSLAEPEREGNYEQYF.

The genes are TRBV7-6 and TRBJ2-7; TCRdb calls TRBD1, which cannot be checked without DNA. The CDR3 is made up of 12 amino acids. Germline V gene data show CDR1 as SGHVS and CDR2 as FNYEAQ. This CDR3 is CASTNGADEQYF.

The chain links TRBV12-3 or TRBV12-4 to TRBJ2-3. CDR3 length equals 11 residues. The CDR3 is CASSLTDTQYF.

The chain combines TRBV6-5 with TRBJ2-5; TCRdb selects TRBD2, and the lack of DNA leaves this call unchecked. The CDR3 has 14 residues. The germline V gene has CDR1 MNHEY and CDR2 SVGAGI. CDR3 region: CASSYSVPSETQYF.

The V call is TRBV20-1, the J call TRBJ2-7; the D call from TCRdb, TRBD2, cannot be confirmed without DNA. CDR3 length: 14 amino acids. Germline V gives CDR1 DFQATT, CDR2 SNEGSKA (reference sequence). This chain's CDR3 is CSAGPGLAALEQYF.

CDR3 region: CASSLGKGRGSYEQYF. This chain connects TRBV5-1 to TRBJ2-7; there is no DNA to check the TCRdb D call of TRBD2. This CDR3 comprises 16 residues. Germline CDR1 reads SGHRS; CDR2 reads YFSETQ. The full variable domain, its missing parts supplied by reference TRBV5-1 and TRBJ2-7, is KAGVTQTPRYLIKTRGQQVTLSCSPISGHRSVSWYQQTPGQGLQFLFEYFSETQRNKGNFPGRFSGRQFSNSRSEMNVSTLELGDSALYLCASSLGKGRGSYEQYFGPGTRLTVT.

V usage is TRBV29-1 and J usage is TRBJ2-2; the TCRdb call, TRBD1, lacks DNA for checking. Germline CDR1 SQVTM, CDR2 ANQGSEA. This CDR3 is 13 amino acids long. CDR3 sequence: CSVQGGYAGELFF.

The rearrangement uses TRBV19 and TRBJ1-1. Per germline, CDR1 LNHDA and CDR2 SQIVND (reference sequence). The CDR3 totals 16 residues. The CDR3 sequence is CASIPEVHLMNTEAFF.

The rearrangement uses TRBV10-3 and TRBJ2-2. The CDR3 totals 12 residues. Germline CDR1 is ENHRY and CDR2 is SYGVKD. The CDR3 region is CAISDGGGELFF.

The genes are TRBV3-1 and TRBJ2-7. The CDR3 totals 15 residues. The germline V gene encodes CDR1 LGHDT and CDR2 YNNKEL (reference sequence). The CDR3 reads CASSQDLGQNREQYF.

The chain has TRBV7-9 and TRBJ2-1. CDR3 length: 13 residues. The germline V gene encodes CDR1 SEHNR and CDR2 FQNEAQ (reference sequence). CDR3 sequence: CASSLILGDEQFF.

The CDR3 reads CASSLAGTGGTDTQYF. The chain employs TRBV5-1 and TRBJ2-3; TCRdb's D gene call, TRBD1, goes unchecked for lack of DNA. Per germline, CDR1 SGHRS and CDR2 YFSETQ. The CDR3 contains 16 residues.